This TCR beta chain came from a study of early T cells in non-severe SARS-CoV-2 infection. Unique molecular identifiers (one per individual cDNA molecule) were attached. TCRdb passed the 5' RACE reads through MiXCR, listing each CDR3 protein once. The table records tens of thousands of distinct CDR3 sequences, about 10% of them present only once. The CDR3 runs 15 residues. V shed 5 bases and J shed 7 bases, with 21 bases lying between them. Germline CDR1 LGHNA, CDR2 YNFKEQ. This clonotype showed up just a few times. The chain links TRBV4-2 to TRBJ2-7; a possible D gene is TRBD2 (5 bases). This TCR came from an adult who was a healthcare worker with PCR-confirmed SARS-CoV-2 infection or an uninfected control (not recorded which). Sequenced: whole blood. For the CDR3, the DNA is TGTGCCAGCAGCGGAAAGGGATCCGGGATCGGGGAGCAGTACTTC. Translating it yields CASSGKGSGIGEQYF.